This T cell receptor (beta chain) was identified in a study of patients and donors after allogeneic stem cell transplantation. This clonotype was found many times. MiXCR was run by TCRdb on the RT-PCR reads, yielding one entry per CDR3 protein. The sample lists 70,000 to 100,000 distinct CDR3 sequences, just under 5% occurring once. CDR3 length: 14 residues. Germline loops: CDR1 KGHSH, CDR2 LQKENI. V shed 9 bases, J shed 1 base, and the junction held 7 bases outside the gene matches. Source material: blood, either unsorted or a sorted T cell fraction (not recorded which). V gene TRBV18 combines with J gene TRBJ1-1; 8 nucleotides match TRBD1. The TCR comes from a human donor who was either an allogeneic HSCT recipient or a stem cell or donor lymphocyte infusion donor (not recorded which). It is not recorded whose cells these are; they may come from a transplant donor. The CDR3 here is CASYMGQANTEAFF. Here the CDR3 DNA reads TGTGCCAGTTACATGGGACAGGCGAACACTGAAGCTTTCTTT.